This TCR beta chain was captured by sequencing in a study of cytomegalovirus exposure and HLA in healthy donors. This CDR3 region has 16 residues. Trimming removed 2 bases from V and 7 bases from J; junction bases left unmatched: 8. CDR1 and CDR2 from the germline V gene are MGHRA and YSYEKL. Study-wide results and caveats: One variant, a missense change in DCLRE1C, was linked in a later analysis to TCR beta V- and J-gene trimming.

With 60 Vbeta and 13 Jbeta primers, the PCR was carried out. The protocol was immunoSEQ multiplex PCR, while the TCRdb copy is restricted to in-frame clones and leaves out a portion. The listing records approximately 110,000 clones. With respect to this clone: Its matching antigen is unknown.

This receptor was identified in a man aged 30 to 45 in good health and CMV-seronegative. The sample taken for sequencing was PBMCs. This chain uses TRBV4-1 with TRBJ1-4; 9 bases align to TRBD1. The CDR3 coding sequence is TGCGCCAGCAGCCAACAAACAGGGGGCAGAGGTGAAAAACTGTTTTTT. Protein product: CASSQQTGGRGEKLFF.